This entry features one T cell receptor (beta chain) sequence. Its matching antigen is unknown. This specimen belongs to a study of cytomegalovirus exposure and HLA in healthy donors. Whole-study results and caveats: In a later analysis, TCR beta V- and J-gene trimming showed a link to a missense DCLRE1C variant. It was assumed in the presence/absence analyses that sequencing depth was roughly uniform across donors.

The CDR3 runs to 15 residues. Germline CDR1 reads MGHRA; CDR2 reads YSYEKL. The germline V and J ends were trimmed by 0 bases and 3 bases, with 9 bases remaining between them. These donors, healthy bone marrow donors, were studied. PCR used 60 Vbeta primers and 13 Jbeta primers. TCRdb's copy holds only in-frame clones and misses some; the assay was immunoSEQ multiplex PCR. In the table there are 180,000 or so clones, around 80% of which are singletons. The J gene is TRBJ2-1, the V gene TRBV4-1, with D perhaps matching TRBD2 (5 bases). This sequence was found in a girl aged 5-17 years in good health and CMV-seropositive. Specimen: PBMCs. The CDR3 DNA sequence: TGCGCCAGCAGCCAAGAAGAGCGGAACTACAATGAGCAGTTCTTC. Its translation is CASSQEERNYNEQFF.